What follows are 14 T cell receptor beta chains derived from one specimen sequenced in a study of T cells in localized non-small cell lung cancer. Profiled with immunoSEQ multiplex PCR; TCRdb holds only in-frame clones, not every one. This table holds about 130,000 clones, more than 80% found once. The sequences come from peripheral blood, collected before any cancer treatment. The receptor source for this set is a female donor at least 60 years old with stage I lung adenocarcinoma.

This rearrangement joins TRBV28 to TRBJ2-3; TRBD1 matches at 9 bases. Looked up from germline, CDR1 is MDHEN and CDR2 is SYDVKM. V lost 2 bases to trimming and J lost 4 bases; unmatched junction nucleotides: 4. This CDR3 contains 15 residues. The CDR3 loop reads CASSLVDRGADTQYF. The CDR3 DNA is TGTGCCAGCAGTTTAGTGGACAGGGGCGCAGATACGCAGTATTTT.

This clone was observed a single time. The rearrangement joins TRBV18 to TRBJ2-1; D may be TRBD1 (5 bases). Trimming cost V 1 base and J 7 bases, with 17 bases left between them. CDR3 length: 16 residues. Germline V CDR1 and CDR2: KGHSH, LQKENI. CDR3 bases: TGTGCCAGCTCACCACTATGGGTGGGGCCTCCTAATGAGCAGTTCTTC. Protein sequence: CASSPLWVGPPNEQFF.

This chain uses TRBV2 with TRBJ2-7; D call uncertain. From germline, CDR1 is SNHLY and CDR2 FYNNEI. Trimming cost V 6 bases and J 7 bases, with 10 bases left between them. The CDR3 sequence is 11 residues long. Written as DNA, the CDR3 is TGTGCCAGCAGGTTGAATGCAGAGCAGTACTTC. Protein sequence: CASRLNAEQYF.

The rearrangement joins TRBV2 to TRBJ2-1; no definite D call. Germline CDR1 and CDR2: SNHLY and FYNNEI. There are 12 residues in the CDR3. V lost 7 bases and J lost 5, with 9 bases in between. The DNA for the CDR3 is TGTGCCAGCACGATTTTGAACAATGAGCAGTTCTTC. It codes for CASTILNNEQFF.

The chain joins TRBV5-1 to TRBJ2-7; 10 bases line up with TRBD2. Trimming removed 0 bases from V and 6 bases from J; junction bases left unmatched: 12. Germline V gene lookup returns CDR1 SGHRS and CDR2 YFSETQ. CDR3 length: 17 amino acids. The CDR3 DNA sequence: TGCGCCAGCAGCTTGGATCGTCTAGCGGGAGTTTCGAGCGAGCAGTACTTC. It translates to CASSLDRLAGVSSEQYF.

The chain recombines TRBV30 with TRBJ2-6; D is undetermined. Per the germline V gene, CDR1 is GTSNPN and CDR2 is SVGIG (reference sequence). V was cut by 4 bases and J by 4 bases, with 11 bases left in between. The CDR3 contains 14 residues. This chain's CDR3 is CAWTSGSGANVLTF. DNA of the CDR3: TGTGCCTGGACTTCGGGCTCCGGGGCCAACGTCCTGACTTTC.

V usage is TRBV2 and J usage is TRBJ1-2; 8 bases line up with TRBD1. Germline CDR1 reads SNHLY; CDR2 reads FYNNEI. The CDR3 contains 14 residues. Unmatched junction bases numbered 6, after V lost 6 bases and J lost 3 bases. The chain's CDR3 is CASSPGGSDYGYTF. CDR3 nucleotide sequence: TGTGCCAGCAGCCCAGGGGGCTCCGACTATGGCTACACCTTC.

CDR3 sequence: CASSELRETQYF. CDR3 bases: TGTGCCAGCAGTGAATTGAGGGAGACCCAGTACTTC. The J gene is TRBJ2-5, the V gene TRBV2; D is unresolved. The CDR3 is 12 amino acids. Per germline, CDR1 SNHLY and CDR2 FYNNEI. With 2 bases removed from V and 5 bases from J, the gap between germline ends came to 6 bases.

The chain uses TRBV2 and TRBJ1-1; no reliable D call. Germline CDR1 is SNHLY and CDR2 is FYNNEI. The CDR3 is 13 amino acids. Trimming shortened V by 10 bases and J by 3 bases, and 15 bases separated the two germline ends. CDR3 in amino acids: CATREREDTEAFF. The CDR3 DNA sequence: TGTGCCACCAGAGAGAGGGAGGACACTGAAGCTTTCTTT.

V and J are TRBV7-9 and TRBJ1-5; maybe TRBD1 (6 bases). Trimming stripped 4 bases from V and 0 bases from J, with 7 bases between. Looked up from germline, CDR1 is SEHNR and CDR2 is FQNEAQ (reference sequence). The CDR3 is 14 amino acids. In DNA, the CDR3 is TGTGCCAGCAGCTCGGACAGTAGCAATCAGCCCCAGCATTTT. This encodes CASSSDSSNQPQHF.

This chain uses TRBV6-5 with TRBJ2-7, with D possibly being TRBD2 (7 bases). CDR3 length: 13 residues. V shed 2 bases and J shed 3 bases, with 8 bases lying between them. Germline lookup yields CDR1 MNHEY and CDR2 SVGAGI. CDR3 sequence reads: CASSYRGGYEQYF. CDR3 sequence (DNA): TGTGCCAGCAGTTACAGGGGGGGCTACGAGCAGTACTTC.

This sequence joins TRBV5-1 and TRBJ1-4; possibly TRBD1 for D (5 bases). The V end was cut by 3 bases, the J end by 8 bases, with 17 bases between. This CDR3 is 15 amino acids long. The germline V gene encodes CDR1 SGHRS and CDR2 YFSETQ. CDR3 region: CASSSNLGQGEKLFF. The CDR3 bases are TGCGCCAGCAGCTCCAATCTGGGGCAGGGAGAAAAACTGTTTTTT.

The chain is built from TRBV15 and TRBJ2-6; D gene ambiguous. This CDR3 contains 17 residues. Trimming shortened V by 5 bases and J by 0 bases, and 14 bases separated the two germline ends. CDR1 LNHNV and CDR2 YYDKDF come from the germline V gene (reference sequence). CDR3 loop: CATSGRWTPSGANVLTF. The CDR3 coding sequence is TGTGCCACCAGCGGTCGATGGACGCCCTCTGGGGCCAACGTCCTGACTTTC. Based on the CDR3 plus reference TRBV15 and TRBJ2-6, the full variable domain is DAMVIQNPRYQVTQFGKPVTLSCSQTLNHNVMYWYQQKSSQAPKLLFHYYDKDFNNEADTPDNFQSRRPNTSFCFLDIRSPGLGDTAMYLCATSGRWTPSGANVLTFGAGSRLTVL.

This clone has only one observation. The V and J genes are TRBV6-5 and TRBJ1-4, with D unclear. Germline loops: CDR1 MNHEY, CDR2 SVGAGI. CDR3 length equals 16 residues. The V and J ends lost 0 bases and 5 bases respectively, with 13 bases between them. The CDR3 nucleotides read TGTGCCAGCAGTTACTCGAGCGTCGGTTGGAATGAAAAACTGTTTTTT. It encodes CASSYSSVGWNEKLFF.